The source of this TCR beta chain is a study of early T cells in non-severe SARS-CoV-2 infection. The CDR3 is made up of 16 amino acids. V was cut by 7 bases and J by 10 bases, with 26 bases left in between. TCRdb reprocessed the 5' RACE reads with MiXCR, giving one entry per CDR3 protein. The repertoire has about 67,000 distinct CDR3 sequences, under 14% of them found once; the top ten carry 3.8%. Sequenced sample: whole blood. The sequence was obtained from an adult who was a healthcare worker with PCR-confirmed SARS-CoV-2 infection or an uninfected control (not recorded which). The chain combines TRBV12-3 or TRBV12-4 with TRBJ2-1, with a weak D call TRBD2 (6 bases). The CDR3 is CASKVSGGNLREEQFF. The CDR3 DNA is TGTGCCAGCAAAGTTAGCGGAGGTAATCTAAGGGAGGAGCAGTTCTTC.